This TCR beta chain was documented in a study of CD8 T cells in ankylosing spondylitis. Study-wide findings and caveats: A motif of 7 to 9 highly homologous TCR beta variants was seen as apparently characteristic of ankylosing spondylitis blood.

Germline values: CDR1 SGHRS, CDR2 YFSETQ. This CDR3 is built from 15 residues. Unmatched junction bases numbered 4, after V lost 0 bases and J lost 8 bases. Quantitative 5'-RACE with molecular barcodes generated TCR beta libraries. MiXCR, applied by TCRdb to the 5' RACE reads, yields one record per CDR3 protein. The sample contains approximately 540,000 distinct CDR3 sequences, over 9.5% of which appear only once. Comments on this clonotype: The antigen is undetermined.

The TCR originated in a male donor with ankylosing spondylitis. This chain connects TRBV5-1 to TRBJ2-2, with 10 nucleotides matching TRBD2. Sequenced material: blood, either unsorted or a sorted T cell fraction (not recorded which). The CDR3 DNA is TGCGCCAGCAGCTTGGACGCAGCGGGAGGGGGGGAGCTGTTTTTT. This encodes CASSLDAAGGGELFF.